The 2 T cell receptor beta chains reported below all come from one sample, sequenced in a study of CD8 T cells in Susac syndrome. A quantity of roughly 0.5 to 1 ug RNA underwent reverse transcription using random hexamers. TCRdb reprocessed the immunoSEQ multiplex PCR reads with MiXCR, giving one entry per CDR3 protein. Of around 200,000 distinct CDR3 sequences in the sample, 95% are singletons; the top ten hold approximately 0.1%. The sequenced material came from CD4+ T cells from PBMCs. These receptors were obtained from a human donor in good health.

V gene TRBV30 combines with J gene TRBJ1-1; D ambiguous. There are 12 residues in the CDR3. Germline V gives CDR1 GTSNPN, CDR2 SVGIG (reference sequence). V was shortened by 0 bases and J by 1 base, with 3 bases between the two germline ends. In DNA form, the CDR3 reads TGTGCCTGGAGTGTACCGAACACTGAAGCTTTCTTT. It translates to CAWSVPNTEAFF.

This chain's CDR3 is CSARLLETQYF. As DNA, the CDR3 is TGCAGTGCTAGGCTACTAGAGACCCAGTACTTC. This rearrangement joins TRBV20-1 to TRBJ2-5; D is unresolved. The CDR3 is made up of 11 amino acids. CDR1 and CDR2 (germline): DFQATT, SNEGSKA (reference sequence). V was clipped by 3 bases and J by 4 bases, with 6 bases between them.